These T cell receptor beta chains were read from a single sample in a study of early T cells in non-severe SARS-CoV-2 infection. TCRdb recomputed calls from the 5' RACE reads with MiXCR, one row per CDR3 protein. The profile shows 45,000 to 50,000 distinct CDR3 sequences, more than 5.5% of them singletons. The sample here was whole blood, taken at baseline. The receptors come from an adult who was a healthcare worker with PCR-confirmed SARS-CoV-2 infection or an uninfected control (not recorded which). The conserved cysteine and the conserved F or W are not part of the CDR3 here. The order of the fields is J gene, V gene, clone size, CDR3 protein. Rows may omit the clone size; those that give it use once, few, many or a size class.

TRBJ2-5 | TRBV7-9 | many | ASSLAQGPQETQY
TRBJ2-2 | TRBV7-3 | many | ASSLGQRAGELF
TRBJ2-3 | TRBV11-2 | many | ASSLGTSGRTDTQY
TRBJ1-5 | TRBV3-1 | . | ASSQGLRTLSQPQH
TRBJ1-1 | TRBV29-1 | few | SVAHGSIEAF
TRBJ2-7 | TRBV2 | many | ASGTSSYEQY
TRBJ2-1 | TRBV28 | . | ASSGANSYNEQF
TRBJ1-1 | TRBV5-5 | few | ASSPDRADTEAF
TRBJ2-1 | TRBV7-2 | few | ASSTDSGGEQF
TRBJ2-7 | TRBV28 | . | ASSGQGDEQY
TRBJ1-2 | TRBV5-1 | few | ASSRDYRDGYT
TRBJ2-3 | TRBV5-4 | many | ASSLIGGSGPDTQY
TRBJ2-1 | TRBV19 | many | ASTTFGLAGGEQF
TRBJ2-7 | TRBV28 | . | ASSRVGNEQY
TRBJ1-2 | TRBV6-2/TRBV6-3 | many | ASRAFGRGKGYT
TRBJ2-1 | TRBV7-8 | few | ASSSFSGSYNEQF
TRBJ2-3 | TRBV28 | few | ASSLLVGWDSTDTQY
TRBJ1-2 | TRBV7-2 | . | ATEPGQLYGYT
TRBJ1-6 | TRBV6-5 | many | ASIRTGPPYNSPLH
TRBJ1-2 | TRBV19 | . | ASSIKGTHKNGYT
TRBJ1-2 | TRBV28 | few | ASRRTPIVGGYT
TRBJ1-1 | TRBV15 | . | ATSKSNRNTEAF
TRBJ1-1 | TRBV14 | many | ASRRGGTEAF
TRBJ2-1 | TRBV29-1 | many | SVEPPSEQF
TRBJ2-2 | TRBV12-3/TRBV12-4 | many | ASSFGGNTGELF